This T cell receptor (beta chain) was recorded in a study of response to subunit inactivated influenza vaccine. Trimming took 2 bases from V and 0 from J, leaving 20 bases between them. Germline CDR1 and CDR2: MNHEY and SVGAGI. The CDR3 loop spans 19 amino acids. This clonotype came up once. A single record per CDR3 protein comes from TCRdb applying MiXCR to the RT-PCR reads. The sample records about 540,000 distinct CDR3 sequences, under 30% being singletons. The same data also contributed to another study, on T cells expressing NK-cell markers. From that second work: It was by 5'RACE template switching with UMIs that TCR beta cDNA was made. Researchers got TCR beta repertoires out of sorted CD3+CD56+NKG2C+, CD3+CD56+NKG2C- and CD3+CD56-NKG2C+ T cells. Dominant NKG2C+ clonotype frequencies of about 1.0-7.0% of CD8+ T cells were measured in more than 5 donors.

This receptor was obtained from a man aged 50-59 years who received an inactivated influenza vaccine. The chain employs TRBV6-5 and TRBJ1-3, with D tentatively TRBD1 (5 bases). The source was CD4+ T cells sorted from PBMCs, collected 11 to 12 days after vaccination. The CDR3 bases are TGTGCCAGCAGTTACACTCCCTTAAAGGGACTAATCTCTGGAAACACCATATATTTT. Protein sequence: CASSYTPLKGLISGNTIYF.